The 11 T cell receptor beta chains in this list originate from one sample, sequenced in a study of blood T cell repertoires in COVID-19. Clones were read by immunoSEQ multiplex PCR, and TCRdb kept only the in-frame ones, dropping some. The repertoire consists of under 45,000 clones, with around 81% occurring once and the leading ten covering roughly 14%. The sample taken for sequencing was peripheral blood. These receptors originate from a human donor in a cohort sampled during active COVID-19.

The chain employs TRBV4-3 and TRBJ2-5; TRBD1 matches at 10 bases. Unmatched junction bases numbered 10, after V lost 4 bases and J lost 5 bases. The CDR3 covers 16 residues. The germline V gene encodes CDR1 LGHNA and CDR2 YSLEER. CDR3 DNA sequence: TGCGCCAGCAGCCTCCATGGGACAGGGGTGGGGGAGACCCAGTACTTC. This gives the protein CASSLHGTGVGETQYF.

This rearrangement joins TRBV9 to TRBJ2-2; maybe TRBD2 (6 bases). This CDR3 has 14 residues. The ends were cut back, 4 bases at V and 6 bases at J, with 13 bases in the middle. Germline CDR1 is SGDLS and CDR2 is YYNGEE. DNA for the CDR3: TGTGCCAGCAGCCCAAGCCGACTAGCCGGGGAGCTGTTTTTT. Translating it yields CASSPSRLAGELFF.

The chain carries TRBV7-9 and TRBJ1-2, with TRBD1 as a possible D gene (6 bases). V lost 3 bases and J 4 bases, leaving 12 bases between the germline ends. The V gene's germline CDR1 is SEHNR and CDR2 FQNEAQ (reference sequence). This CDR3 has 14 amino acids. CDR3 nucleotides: TGTGCCAGCAGCTTGGGGGGGCTGGGCTATGGCTACACCTTC. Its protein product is CASSLGGLGYGYTF. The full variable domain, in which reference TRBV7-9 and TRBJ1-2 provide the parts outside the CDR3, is DTGVSQNPRHKITKRGQNVTFRCDPISEHNRLYWYRQTLGQGPEFLTYFQNEAQLEKSRLLSDRFSAERPKGSFSTLEIQRTEQGDSAMYLCASSLGGLGYGYTFGSGTRLTVV.

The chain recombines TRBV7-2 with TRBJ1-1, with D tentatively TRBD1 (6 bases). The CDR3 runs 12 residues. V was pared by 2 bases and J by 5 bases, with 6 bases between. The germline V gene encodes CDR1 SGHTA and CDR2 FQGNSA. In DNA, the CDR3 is TGTGCCAGCAGCTTAAGGGGGACTGAAGCTTTCTTT. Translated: CASSLRGTEAFF.

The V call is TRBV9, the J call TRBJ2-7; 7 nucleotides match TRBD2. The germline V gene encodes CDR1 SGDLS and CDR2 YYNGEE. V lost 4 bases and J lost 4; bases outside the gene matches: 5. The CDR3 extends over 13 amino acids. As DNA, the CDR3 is TGTGCCAGCAGCCCATGGGGAGGGTACGAGCAGTACTTC. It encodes CASSPWGGYEQYF.

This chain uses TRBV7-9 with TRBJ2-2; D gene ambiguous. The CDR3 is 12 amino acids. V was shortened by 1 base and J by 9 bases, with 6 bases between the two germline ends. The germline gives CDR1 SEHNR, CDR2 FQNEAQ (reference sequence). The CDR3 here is CASSLGLWELFF. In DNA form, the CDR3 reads TGTGCCAGCAGCTTAGGTCTGTGGGAGCTGTTTTTT.

The CDR3 bases are TGTGCCATCACTAGGACAGGGGACACTGAAGCTTTCTTT. This gives the protein CAITRTGDTEAFF. This chain uses TRBV10-3 with TRBJ1-1, with 9 bases matching TRBD1. Germline-derived CDR1 and CDR2 are ENHRY and SYGVKD. There are 13 residues in the CDR3. The trim removed 7 bases at V and 3 bases at J, leaving 3 bases unmatched.

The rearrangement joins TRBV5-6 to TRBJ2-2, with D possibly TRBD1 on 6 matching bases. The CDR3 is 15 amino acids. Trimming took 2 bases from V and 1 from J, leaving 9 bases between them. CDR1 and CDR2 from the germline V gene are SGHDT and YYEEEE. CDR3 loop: CASSFRGQNTGELFF. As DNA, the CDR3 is TGTGCCAGCAGCTTTAGGGGACAGAACACCGGGGAGCTGTTTTTT.

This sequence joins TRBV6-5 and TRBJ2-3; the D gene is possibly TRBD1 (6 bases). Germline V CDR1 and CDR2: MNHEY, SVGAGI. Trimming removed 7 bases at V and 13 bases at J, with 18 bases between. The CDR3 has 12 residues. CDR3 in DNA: TGTGCCAGCACCCTGACAGGACCTTCAGAGTATTTT. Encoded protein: CASTLTGPSEYF.

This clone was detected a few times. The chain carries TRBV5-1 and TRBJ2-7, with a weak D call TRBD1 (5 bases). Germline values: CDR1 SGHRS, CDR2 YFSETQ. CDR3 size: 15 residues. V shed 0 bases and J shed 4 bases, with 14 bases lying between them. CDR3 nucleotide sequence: TGCGCCAGCAGCTTGGTAATGGACACTGGATACGAGCAGTACTTC. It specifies CASSLVMDTGYEQYF.

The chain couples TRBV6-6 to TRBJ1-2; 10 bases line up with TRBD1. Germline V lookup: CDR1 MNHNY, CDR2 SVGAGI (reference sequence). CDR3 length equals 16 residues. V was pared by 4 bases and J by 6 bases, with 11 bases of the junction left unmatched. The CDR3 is CASSWSTGGVSNGYTF. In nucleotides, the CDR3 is TGTGCCAGCAGTTGGTCGACAGGGGGCGTTAGTAATGGCTACACCTTC.